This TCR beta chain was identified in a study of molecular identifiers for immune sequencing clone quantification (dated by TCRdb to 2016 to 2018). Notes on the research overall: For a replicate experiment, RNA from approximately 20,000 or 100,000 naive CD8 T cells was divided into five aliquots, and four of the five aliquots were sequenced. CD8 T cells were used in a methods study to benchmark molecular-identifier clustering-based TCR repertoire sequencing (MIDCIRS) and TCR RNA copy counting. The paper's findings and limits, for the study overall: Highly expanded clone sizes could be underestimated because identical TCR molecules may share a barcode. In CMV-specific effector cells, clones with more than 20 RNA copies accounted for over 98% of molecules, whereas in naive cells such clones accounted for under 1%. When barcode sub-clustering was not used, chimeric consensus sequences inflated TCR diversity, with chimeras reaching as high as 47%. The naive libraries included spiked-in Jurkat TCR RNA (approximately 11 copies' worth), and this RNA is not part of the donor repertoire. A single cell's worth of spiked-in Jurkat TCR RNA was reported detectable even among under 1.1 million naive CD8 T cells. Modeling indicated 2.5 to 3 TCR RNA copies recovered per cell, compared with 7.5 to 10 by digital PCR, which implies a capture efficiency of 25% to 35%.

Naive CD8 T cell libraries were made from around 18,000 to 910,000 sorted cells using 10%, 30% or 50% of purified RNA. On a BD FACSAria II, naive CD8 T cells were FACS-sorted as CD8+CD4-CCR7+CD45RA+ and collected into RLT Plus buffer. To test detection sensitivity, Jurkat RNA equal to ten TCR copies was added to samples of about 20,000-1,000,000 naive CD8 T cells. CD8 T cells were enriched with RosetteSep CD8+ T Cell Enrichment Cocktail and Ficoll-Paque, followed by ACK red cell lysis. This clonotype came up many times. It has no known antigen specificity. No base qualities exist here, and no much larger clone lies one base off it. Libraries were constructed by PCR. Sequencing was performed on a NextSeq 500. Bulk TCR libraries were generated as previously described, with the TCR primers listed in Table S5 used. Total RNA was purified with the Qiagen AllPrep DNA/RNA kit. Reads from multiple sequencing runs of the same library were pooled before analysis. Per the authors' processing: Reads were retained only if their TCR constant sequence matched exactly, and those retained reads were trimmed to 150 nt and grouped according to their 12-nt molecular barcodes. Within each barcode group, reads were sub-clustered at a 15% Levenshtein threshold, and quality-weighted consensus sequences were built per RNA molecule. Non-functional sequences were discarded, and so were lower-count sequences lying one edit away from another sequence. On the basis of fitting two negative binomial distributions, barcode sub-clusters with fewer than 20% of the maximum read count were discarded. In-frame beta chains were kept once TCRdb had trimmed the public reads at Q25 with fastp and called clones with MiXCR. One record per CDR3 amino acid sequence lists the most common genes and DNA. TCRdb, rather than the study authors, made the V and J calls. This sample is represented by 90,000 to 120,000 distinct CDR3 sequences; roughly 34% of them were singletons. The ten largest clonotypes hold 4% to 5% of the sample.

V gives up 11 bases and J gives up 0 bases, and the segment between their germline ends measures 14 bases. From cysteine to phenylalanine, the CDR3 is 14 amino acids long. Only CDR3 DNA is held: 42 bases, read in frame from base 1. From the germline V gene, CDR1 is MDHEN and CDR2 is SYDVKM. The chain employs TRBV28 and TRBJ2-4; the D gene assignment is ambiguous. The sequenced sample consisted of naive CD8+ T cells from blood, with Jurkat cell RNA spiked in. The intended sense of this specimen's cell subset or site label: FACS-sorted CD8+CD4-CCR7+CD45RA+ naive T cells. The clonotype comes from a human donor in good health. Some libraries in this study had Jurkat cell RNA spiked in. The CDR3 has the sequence CAVGSYSAKNIQYF. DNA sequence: TGTGCCGTAGGATCGTACTCAGCCAAAAACATTCAGTACTTC.